Listed below are T cell receptor beta chains from one sample, sequenced in a study of cytomegalovirus exposure and HLA in healthy donors. Profiled with immunoSEQ multiplex PCR; TCRdb holds only in-frame clones, not every one. The table records 150,000 to 200,000 clones, 91% of them present only once. Specimen: PBMCs. The receptors were sampled from a woman aged 18-29 years in good health and CMV-seropositive. The CDR3 runs from the conserved cysteine through the conserved F or W. The order of the fields is D gene, clone size, J gene, V gene, CDR3 DNA, CDR3 protein. D genes are given only for firm matches. Not all rows give a size; the values are once, few, many and, for expanded clones, a class.

>.|.|TRBJ2-1|TRBV5-1
TGCGCCAGCACTCGAGATGACAAATTAAGTGAGCAGTTCTTC
CASTRDDKLSEQFF
>TRBD1|.|TRBJ2-1|TRBV5-6
TGTGCCAGCAGCTTGTGGGCAGGGGGTATCAATGAGCAGTTCTTC
CASSLWAGGINEQFF
>TRBD1|.|TRBJ1-4|TRBV4-2
TGTGCCAGCAGCCCTACGGCGACAGGGGGCCGGGAAAAACTGTTTTTT
CASSPTATGGREKLFF
>.|.|TRBJ1-2|TRBV28
TGTGCCAGCAGTTTATCTCATGGCTACACCTTC
CASSLSHGYTF
>.|.|TRBJ1-2|TRBV13
TGTGCCAGCAGCGATGGACAGCGCAACTATGGCTACACCTTC
CASSDGQRNYGYTF
>TRBD2|.|TRBJ2-7|TRBV6-1
TGTGCCAGCAGTGAAGAAATAGCGGGGGGGCCTAGCTACGAGCAGTACTTC
CASSEEIAGGPSYEQYF
>.|.|TRBJ2-7|TRBV4-3
TGCGCCAGCAGCCAAGATGTGGACTCTAGTCTGGAGCAGTACTTC
CASSQDVDSSLEQYF
>TRBD2|.|TRBJ2-2|TRBV6-1
TGTGCCAGCGGCGGGGGGCCGAACACCGGGGAGCTGTTTTTT
CASGGGPNTGELFF
>TRBD1|.|TRBJ1-5|TRBV28
TGTGCCAGCAGACCTCCAGGGGGCTGGAATCAGCCCCAGCATTTT
CASRPPGGWNQPQHF
>.|.|TRBJ1-2|TRBV18
TGTGCCAGCTCACCGCCCGGGAGATACTATGGCTACACCTTC
CASSPPGRYYGYTF
>.|once|TRBJ1-2|TRBV4-1
TGCGCCAGCAGCCAAAGTGTAGCTAACTATGGCTACACCTTC
CASSQSVANYGYTF
>TRBD2|.|TRBJ2-1|TRBV7-3
TGTGCCAGCAGCTTCGAAGCGGGAGTATCCTACAATGAGCAGTTCTTC
CASSFEAGVSYNEQFF
>.|.|TRBJ2-7|TRBV15
TGTGCCACCAGTAGGGGTACTATGGAGCAGTACTTC
CATSRGTMEQYF
>.|.|TRBJ2-1|TRBV7-6
TGTGCCAGCAGCTATGGGGGGGCAGAGATTTACAATGAGCAGTTCTTC
CASSYGGAEIYNEQFF
>TRBD2|.|TRBJ2-7|TRBV27
TGTGCCAGCAGTTTAAGGACTAGCGGAGGGACCTACGAGCAGTACTTC
CASSLRTSGGTYEQYF
>TRBD2|.|TRBJ2-2|TRBV10-3
TGTGCCATCAGCGCTACTAGCGATACCGGGGAGCTGTTTTTT
CAISATSDTGELFF
>.|few|TRBJ1-6|TRBV7-9
TGTGCCAGCAGCCAGGGGCAGGGAGATTCACCCCTCCACTTT
CASSQGQGDSPLHF
>TRBD2|.|TRBJ2-5|TRBV7-2
TGTGCCAGCAGCTTAGTGAACCCAGCGGGGGGGGGTCACCAAGAGACCCAGTACTTC
CASSLVNPAGGGHQETQYF
>.|.|TRBJ2-7|TRBV19
TGTGCCAGCGCGGGGGCGGAAACCTACGAGCAGTACTTC
CASAGAETYEQYF
>.|.|TRBJ2-7|TRBV6-1
TGTGCCAGCCGGACACACGGCAGATCCTACGAGCAGTACTTC
CASRTHGRSYEQYF
>.|.|TRBJ1-1|TRBV19
TGTGCCAGTAGTACCCCGGGACATTTCACTGAAGCTTTCTTT
CASSTPGHFTEAFF
>TRBD1|.|TRBJ1-4|TRBV4-1
TGCGCCAGCAGCCACCTGACAGGGTATAATGAAAAACTGTTTTTT
CASSHLTGYNEKLFF
>.|many|TRBJ2-1|TRBV5-4
TGTGCCAGCAGTCCACCGGGGGGCTTACGCCTGGGGCAGTTCTTC
CASSPPGGLRLGQFF
>.|.|TRBJ1-5|TRBV2
TGTGCCAGCAGTGAAGCCCCTGTTCAGCCCCAGCATTTT
CASSEAPVQPQHF
>TRBD1|.|TRBJ1-4|TRBV27
TGTGCCAGCAGTACACGGACAGGGAGAAATGAAAAACTGTTTTTT
CASSTRTGRNEKLFF
>TRBD2|.|TRBJ2-1|TRBV18
TGTGCCAGCTCACCCCGGACTAGCGGATACAATGAGCAGTTCTTC
CASSPRTSGYNEQFF
>.|.|TRBJ1-1|TRBV21-1
TGTGCCAGCAGCAAAGCGGACAGGGGGCCAGATTCGGGCACTGAAGCTTTCTTT
CASSKADRGPDSGTEAFF
>TRBD2|.|TRBJ2-7|TRBV7-6
TGTGCCAGCAGCTTAGAATGGTTGGTCCCATCCCAAAAAGCGGGGGGGCTGGAGCAGTACTTC
CASSLEWLVPSQKAGGLEQYF
>TRBD2|once|TRBJ2-7|TRBV19
TGTGCCAGTAGTTCGACTAGCGGGGCCTACGAGCAGTACTTC
CASSSTSGAYEQYF
>TRBD1|once|TRBJ1-1|TRBV29-1
TGCAGCGAAGGTGGGACAGGGACGAACACTGAAGCTTTCTTT
CSEGGTGTNTEAFF
>.|.|TRBJ2-7|TRBV29-1
TGCAGCGTTGGACGAACAGGGCCTACCTACGAGCAGTACTTC
CSVGRTGPTYEQYF
>.|.|TRBJ2-3|TRBV5-1
TGCGCCAGCAGCTCATACGGGGTTTCCACAGATACGCAGTATTTT
CASSSYGVSTDTQYF
>.|.|TRBJ1-4|TRBV2
TGTGCCAGCAGAGACATTGATGAAGTGGAAAAACTGTTTTTT
CASRDIDEVEKLFF
>TRBD1|.|TRBJ1-1|TRBV4-1
TGCGCCAGCAGCCAAGGGGACAGTGGGAACACTGAAGCTTTCTTT
CASSQGDSGNTEAFF
>TRBD1|.|TRBJ2-3|TRBV27
TGTGCCAGCAGTCTCAGGGGGCGGTCAGATACGCAGTATTTT
CASSLRGRSDTQYF
>TRBD2|.|TRBJ2-1|TRBV5-1
TGCGCCAGCAGCTTGGGGTGGACTAGCGGGATCGGGAGGAATGAGCAGTTCTTC
CASSLGWTSGIGRNEQFF
>TRBD2|.|TRBJ2-1|TRBV11-1
TGTGCCAGCAGCTTAGGGACTAGCTACAATGAGCAGTTCTTC
CASSLGTSYNEQFF
>.|.|TRBJ2-7|TRBV2
TGTGCCAGCAGTGAAGCGAGGGCAGGGGCCTACGAGCAGTACTTC
CASSEARAGAYEQYF
>TRBD1|.|TRBJ1-4|TRBV5-4
TGTGCCACCCACCGGGACAGGGGTGAAAAACTGTTTTTT
CATHRDRGEKLFF
>TRBD1|.|TRBJ2-3|TRBV2
TGTGCCAGCAGTGCTGACAGGGCCCGCCCTAGCACAGATACGCAGTATTTT
CASSADRARPSTDTQYF
>.|.|TRBJ1-1|TRBV9
TGTGCCAGCAGCGTAGTACGAGGAAGGGGGATCCCTGAAGCTTTCTTT
CASSVVRGRGIPEAFF
>.|.|TRBJ1-1|TRBV6-1
TGTGCCAGCAGTGAATTTGCAGAGAACACTGAAGCTTTCTTT
CASSEFAENTEAFF
>.|.|TRBJ2-7|TRBV5-6
TGTGCCAGCAGCCCCCTCTCAGGGAATTACGAGCAGTACTTC
CASSPLSGNYEQYF
>.|.|TRBJ2-7|TRBV5-6
TGTGCCAGCAGCTTGGGACTAGAGATCTACGAGCAGTACTTC
CASSLGLEIYEQYF
>.|.|TRBJ2-1|TRBV6-1
TGTGCCAGCAGTGAAGAGGGGGGGACCTACAATGAGCAGTTCTTC
CASSEEGGTYNEQFF
>TRBD1|.|TRBJ1-2|TRBV7-2
TGTGCCAGCAACTTAGACAGGGTTCTGGAGGATGGCTACACCTTC
CASNLDRVLEDGYTF